This entry lists 6 T cell receptor beta chains sequenced from one sample in a study of cytomegalovirus exposure and HLA in healthy donors (dated by TCRdb to the late 2010s). The library came from the immunoSEQ multiplex PCR assay. This is the immuneACCESS table as TCRdb keeps it, with only in-frame sequences that have V and J called. A part of the clones is gone; compared with another copy, unresolved V genes explain less than half, and the rest is unexplained. This sample holds about 160,000 clones; 75% to 90% were observed only once. About 2.3% of the sample comes from the top ten. The sample consisted of PBMCs. Source of these receptors: a woman between 18 and 29 years old in good health and CMV-seronegative.

This chain joins TRBV25-1 and TRBJ2-7; possibly TRBD1 for D (5 bases). Germline CDR1 is MGHDK and CDR2 is SYGVNS. The CDR3 extends over 14 amino acids. Trimming removed 4 bases from V and 2 bases from J, with 12 bases in between. CDR3 amino acids: CASSGQNYPYEQYF. CDR3 nucleotides: TGTGCCAGCAGTGGACAGAATTATCCCTACGAGCAGTACTTC.

This clone was counted between two and nine times. The chain has TRBV18 and TRBJ1-2; weak D call: TRBD1 (5 bases). The CDR3 covers 15 residues. CDR1 KGHSH and CDR2 LQKENI come from the germline V gene. The V end lost 2 bases, the J end lost 2 bases, and 12 bases lay between the germline ends. CDR3 in amino acids: CASSPLGEVNYGYTF. The CDR3 bases are TGTGCCAGCTCACCATTAGGGGAGGTGAACTATGGCTACACCTTC. Looking up the rest from reference TRBV18 and TRBJ1-2 gives the full variable domain: NAGVMQNPRHLVRRRGQEARLRCSPMKGHSHVYWYRQLPEEGLKFMVYLQKENIIDESGMPKERFSAEFPKEGPSILRIQQVVRGDSAAYFCASSPLGEVNYGYTFGSGTRLTVV.

This sequence joins TRBV5-4 and TRBJ1-4; 9 bases align to TRBD1. Losses at the gene ends were 4 bases for V and 8 bases for J; bases not matched to a gene: 6. The CDR3 is 14 amino acids. Germline CDR1 is SGHNT and CDR2 is YYREEE (reference sequence). The CDR3 spells CASSKQGAEEKLFF. The CDR3 DNA reads TGTGCCAGCAGCAAACAGGGGGCTGAGGAAAAACTGTTTTTT.

The rearrangement uses TRBV10-3 and TRBJ1-5, with TRBD1 as a possible D gene (6 bases). Trimming left V 3 bases short and J 6 bases short, with 21 bases between. The V gene's germline CDR1 is ENHRY and CDR2 SYGVKD. CDR3 length: 17 amino acids. In DNA form, the CDR3 reads TGTGCCATCAGTGAAGACATTCAGGGGCCCCCAGGTCAGCCCCAGCATTTT. It translates to CAISEDIQGPPGQPQHF.

The rearrangement links TRBV15 to TRBJ1-4; 7 positions agree with TRBD1. This CDR3 has 15 amino acids. Germline V gene sequence: CDR1 LNHNV, CDR2 YYDKDF (reference sequence). The V and J ends lost 5 bases and 7 bases, in that order; junction bases with no gene match: 10. The CDR3 loop reads CATSLRQGSGEKLFF. CDR3 nucleotides: TGTGCCACCAGCCTCCGACAGGGTTCCGGTGAAAAACTGTTTTTT.

The chain uses TRBV18 and TRBJ1-2; no firm D call. Trimming removed 3 bases from V and 4 bases from J, with 21 bases in between. Per germline, CDR1 KGHSH and CDR2 LQKENI. The CDR3 runs 17 residues. This chain's CDR3 is CASSPPSVVLGSYGYTF. CDR3 bases: TGTGCCAGCTCACCGCCGTCGGTAGTTCTTGGTAGCTATGGCTACACCTTC. Based on the CDR3 plus reference TRBV18 and TRBJ1-2, the full variable domain is NAGVMQNPRHLVRRRGQEARLRCSPMKGHSHVYWYRQLPEEGLKFMVYLQKENIIDESGMPKERFSAEFPKEGPSILRIQQVVRGDSAAYFCASSPPSVVLGSYGYTFGSGTRLTVV.